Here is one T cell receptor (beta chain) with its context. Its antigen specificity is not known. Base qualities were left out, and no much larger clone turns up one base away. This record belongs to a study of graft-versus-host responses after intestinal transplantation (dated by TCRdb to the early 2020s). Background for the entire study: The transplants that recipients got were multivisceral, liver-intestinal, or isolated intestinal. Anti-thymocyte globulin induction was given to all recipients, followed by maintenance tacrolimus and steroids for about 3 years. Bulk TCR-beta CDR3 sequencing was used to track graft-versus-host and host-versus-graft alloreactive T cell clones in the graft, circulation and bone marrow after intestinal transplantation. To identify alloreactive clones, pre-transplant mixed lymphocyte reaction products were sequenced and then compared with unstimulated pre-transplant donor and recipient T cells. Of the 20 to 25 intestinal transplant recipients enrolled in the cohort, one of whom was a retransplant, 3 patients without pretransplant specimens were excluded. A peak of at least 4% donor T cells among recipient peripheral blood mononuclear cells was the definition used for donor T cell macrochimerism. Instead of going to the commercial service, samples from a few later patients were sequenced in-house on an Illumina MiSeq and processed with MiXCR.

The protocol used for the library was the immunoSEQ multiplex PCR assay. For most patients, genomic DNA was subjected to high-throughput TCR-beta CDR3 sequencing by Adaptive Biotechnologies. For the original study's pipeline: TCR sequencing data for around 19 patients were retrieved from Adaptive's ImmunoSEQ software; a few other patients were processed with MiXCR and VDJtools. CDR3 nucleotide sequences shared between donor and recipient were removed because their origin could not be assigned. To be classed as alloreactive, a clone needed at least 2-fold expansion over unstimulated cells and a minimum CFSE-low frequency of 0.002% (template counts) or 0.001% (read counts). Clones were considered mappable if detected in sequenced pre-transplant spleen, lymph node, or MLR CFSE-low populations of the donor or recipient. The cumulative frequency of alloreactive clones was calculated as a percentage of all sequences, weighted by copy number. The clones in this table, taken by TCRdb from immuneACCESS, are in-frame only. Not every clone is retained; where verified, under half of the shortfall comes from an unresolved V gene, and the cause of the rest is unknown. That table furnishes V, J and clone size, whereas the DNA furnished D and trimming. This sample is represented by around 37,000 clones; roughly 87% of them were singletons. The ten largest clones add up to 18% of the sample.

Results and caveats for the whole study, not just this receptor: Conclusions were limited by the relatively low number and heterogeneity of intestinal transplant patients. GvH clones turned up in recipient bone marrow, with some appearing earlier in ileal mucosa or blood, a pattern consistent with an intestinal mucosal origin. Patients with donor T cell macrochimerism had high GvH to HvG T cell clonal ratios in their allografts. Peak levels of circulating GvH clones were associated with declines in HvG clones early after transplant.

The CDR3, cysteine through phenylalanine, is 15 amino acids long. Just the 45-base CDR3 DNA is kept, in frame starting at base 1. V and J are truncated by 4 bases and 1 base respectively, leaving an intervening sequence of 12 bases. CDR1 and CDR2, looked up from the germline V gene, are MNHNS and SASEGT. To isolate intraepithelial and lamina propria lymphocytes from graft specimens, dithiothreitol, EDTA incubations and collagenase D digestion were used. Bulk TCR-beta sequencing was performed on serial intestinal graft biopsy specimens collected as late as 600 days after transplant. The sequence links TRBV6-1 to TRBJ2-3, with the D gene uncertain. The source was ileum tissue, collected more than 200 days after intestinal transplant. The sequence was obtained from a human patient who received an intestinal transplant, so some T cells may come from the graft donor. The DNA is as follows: TGTGCCAGCAGTGGGGGTTTGCTACGCACAGATACGCAGTATTTT. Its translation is CASSGGLLRTDTQYF.